The next 25 T cell receptor beta chains were all read from a single sample in a study of somatic mutations in cytotoxic T cells in rheumatoid arthritis. The protocol was immunoSEQ multiplex PCR, while the TCRdb copy is restricted to in-frame clones and leaves out a portion. The sample lists nearly 3,000 clones, roughly nine tenths occurring once. The sequencing input was CD8+ T cells sorted from blood. These receptors all come from a woman between 55 and 75 years old with rheumatoid arthritis.

In this sample, this clone turned up once. The chain recombines TRBV5-6 with TRBJ1-2; 7 bases map to TRBD1. The CDR3 runs to 17 residues. The germline gives CDR1 SGHDT, CDR2 YYEEEE. J gave up 8 bases and V 2 bases, and 18 bases lay outside the gene matches. The DNA of the CDR3 is TGTGCCAGCAGCTTCCCCCGGTCCGGAGGGGGCTTCGGCGGCTACACCTTC. Its protein is CASSFPRSGGGFGGYTF.

This rearrangement joins TRBV7-6 to TRBJ2-1, with 8 positions matching TRBD2. Trimming cost V 1 base and J 4 bases; bases outside gene matches: 6. The CDR3 has 16 residues. Germline lookup yields CDR1 SGHVS and CDR2 FNYEAQ. The CDR3 nucleotides read TGTGCCAGCAGCTTAGAAGAATTAGCGGGATACAATGAGCAGTTCTTC. Encoded protein: CASSLEELAGYNEQFF.

The chain links TRBV4-3 to TRBJ1-3; D perhaps matches TRBD1 (6 bases). With 1 base removed from V and 4 bases from J, the gap between germline ends came to 20 bases. The germline CDR1 and CDR2 sequences are LGHNA and YSLEER. The CDR3 totals 18 residues. The CDR3 coding sequence is TGCGCCAGCAGCCAAGGGCATCGTGCCCGGACAGCGGGAAACACCATATATTTT. Protein: CASSQGHRARTAGNTIYF.

As concerns this clone: Only one base separates this from a far larger clonotype, so it likely reflects a read error. The chain recombines TRBV7-9 with TRBJ2-5, with TRBD2 matching over 8 bases. The germline V gene has CDR1 SEHNR and CDR2 FQNEAQ (reference sequence). The junction had 7 bases not matched to a gene; V was cut back by 5 bases and J by 2 bases. This CDR3 spans 15 amino acids. Written as DNA, the CDR3 is TGTGCCAGCAGCCAAACCAGCGGGGGTCAAGAGACCCAGTACTTC. This codes for CASSQTSGGQETQYF. Based on the CDR3 plus reference TRBV7-9 and TRBJ2-5, the full variable domain is DTGVSQNPRHKITKRGQNVTFRCDPISEHNRLYWYRQTLGQGPEFLTYFQNEAQLEKSRLLSDRFSAERPKGSFSTLEIQRTEQGDSAMYLCASSQTSGGQETQYFGPGTRLLVL.

This clone was seen a handful of times. The chain recombines TRBV5-4 with TRBJ2-3, with 7 bases aligning to TRBD1. Losses at the gene ends were 4 bases for V and 6 bases for J; bases not matched to a gene: 5. The CDR3 totals 13 residues. Germline values: CDR1 SGHNT, CDR2 YYREEE (reference sequence). The CDR3 DNA reads as TGTGCCAGCAGCATCGGACAGGTTGATACGCAGTATTTT. Protein product: CASSIGQVDTQYF.

This CDR3 reads CASRPKNSGPQETQYF. CDR3 DNA: TGTGCCAGCAGACCCAAGAACAGCGGACCTCAAGAGACCCAGTACTTC. This rearrangement joins TRBV7-9 to TRBJ2-5, with D possibly matching TRBD2 (5 bases). Per germline, CDR1 SEHNR and CDR2 FQNEAQ (reference sequence). This CDR3 comprises 16 residues. The V end lost 6 bases, the J end lost 2 bases, and 19 bases lay between the germline ends.

V gene TRBV19 combines with J gene TRBJ1-4, with D unresolved. Trimming removed 9 bases at V and 8 bases at J, with 19 bases between. The CDR3 sequence is 14 residues long. CDR1 and CDR2 from the germline V gene are LNHDA and SQIVND (reference sequence). CDR3 in amino acids: CARRPRNAREKLFF. CDR3 DNA: TGTGCCAGGCGGCCTAGGAATGCTCGGGAAAAACTGTTTTTT.

In its sample, this clone was seen a few times. This chain joins TRBV18 and TRBJ2-1; perhaps TRBD1 as D (5 bases). The V gene's germline CDR1 is KGHSH and CDR2 LQKENI. The CDR3 spans 13 residues. The V gene lost 6 bases and the J gene lost 6 bases, with 12 bases spanning the gap. CDR3 sequence reads: CASSPRQPNEQFF. In DNA form, the CDR3 reads TGTGCCAGCTCTCCCCGACAGCCCAATGAGCAGTTCTTC.

The chain is built from TRBV6-5 and TRBJ2-2; D call uncertain. The CDR3 consists of 13 residues. Trimming cost V 2 bases and J 3 bases, with 4 bases left between them. Looked up from germline, CDR1 is MNHEY and CDR2 is SVGAGI. The CDR3 coding sequence is TGTGCCAGCAGTTACCGGGACACCGGGGAGCTGTTTTTT. This gives the protein CASSYRDTGELFF.

The V gene is TRBV6-1, the J gene TRBJ2-7; TRBD1 might be the D (5 bases). There are 13 residues in the CDR3. CDR1 and CDR2 from the germline V gene are MNHNS and SASEGT. The germline V and J ends were trimmed by 4 bases and 3 bases, with 10 bases remaining between them. The CDR3, as DNA: TGTGCCAGCAGTGGGTGGCAGGGCTACGAGCAGTACTTC. Translated: CASSGWQGYEQYF.

Here the CDR3 reads CASSFPPGYNEQFF. DNA of the CDR3: TGTGCCAGCAGCTTTCCCCCGGGCTACAATGAGCAGTTCTTC. The gene calls are TRBV11-2 and TRBJ2-1; D is uncertain. V gave up 3 bases and J gave up 3 bases, with 9 bases separating them. The germline V gene has CDR1 SGHAT and CDR2 FQNNGV. The CDR3 runs 14 residues.

V usage is TRBV10-2 and J usage is TRBJ2-1, with 14 bases identical to TRBD2. V dropped 4 bases and J dropped 6; count of bases not matched to a gene: 11. This CDR3 has 18 residues. Germline V gene data show CDR1 as WSHSY and CDR2 as SAAADI. CDR3 bases: TGCGCCAGCAGTGCCTCCGGGACTAGCGGGAGAGGTATCAATGAGCAGTTCTTC. Its translation: CASSASGTSGRGINEQFF.

J is TRBJ1-5 and V is TRBV28; 8 nucleotides match TRBD1. Losses at the gene ends were 6 bases for V and 4 bases for J; bases not matched to a gene: 5. Germline V CDR1 and CDR2: MDHEN, SYDVKM. The CDR3 runs 14 residues. The CDR3 DNA reads as TGTGCCAGCAGGGACAGGGTCTGGAATCAGCCCCAGCATTTT. Its protein is CASRDRVWNQPQHF.

The chain couples TRBV5-4 to TRBJ1-2, with TRBD1 identical over 7 bases. This CDR3 region has 13 residues. CDR1 and CDR2 (germline): SGHNT, YYREEE (reference sequence). V lost 4 bases, J lost 8 bases, and 8 bases stayed unmatched. The CDR3 reads CASSLTGFEGYTF. CDR3 DNA: TGTGCCAGCAGCCTGACAGGGTTTGAGGGCTACACCTTC.

V and J are TRBV27 and TRBJ2-1, with 8 bases that match TRBD2. With 4 bases clipped from V and 1 base from J, the junction kept 6 bases outside the gene matches. Germline lookup yields CDR1 MNHEY and CDR2 SMNVEV (reference sequence). The CDR3 is made up of 16 amino acids. CDR3 amino acids: CASSSFSGKSYNEQFF. The CDR3 DNA sequence: TGTGCCAGCAGTTCATTTAGCGGGAAGTCCTACAATGAGCAGTTCTTC.

The chain carries TRBV10-1 and TRBJ1-5; possible D gene TRBD1, 5 bases. The V and J ends lost 4 bases and 5 bases respectively, with 15 bases between them. CDR1 and CDR2 (germline): WNHNN, SYGVQD (reference sequence). The CDR3 totals 15 residues. The CDR3 here is CASSGDKEGHQPQHF. Written as DNA, the CDR3 is TGCGCCAGCAGTGGCGACAAGGAGGGGCATCAGCCCCAGCATTTT.

About this clone: In the same sample, other DNA sequences code for this CDR3. The chain links TRBV7-2 to TRBJ1-6; D ambiguous. This CDR3 has 15 residues. V shed 2 bases and J shed 13 bases, with 18 bases lying between them. Germline CDR1 SGHTA, CDR2 FQGNSA. The CDR3 sequence: CASSLRVQIGSPLHF. CDR3 in DNA: TGTGCCAGCAGCTTACGAGTCCAAATCGGTTCCCCCCTCCACTTT.

The V gene is TRBV15, the J gene TRBJ1-2; D not resolved. Germline CDR1 is LNHNV and CDR2 is YYDKDF (reference sequence). Trimming took 5 bases from V and 8 from J, leaving 18 bases between them. The CDR3 length is 14 residues. The CDR3 sequence is CATSGPGRVSGYTF. The CDR3 nucleotides read TGTGCCACCAGCGGGCCCGGCCGCGTCTCCGGCTACACCTTC.

The CDR3 region has the DNA TGTGCCAGCAGTTCCCTCCTTAATTATGGAGGGGTTTGGGAGCAGTACTTC. This sequence encodes CASSSLLNYGGVWEQYF. The rearrangement joins TRBV28 to TRBJ2-7, with a tentative D call TRBD2 (6 bases). The CDR3 has 17 residues. The germline CDR1 and CDR2 sequences are MDHEN and SYDVKM. V dropped 4 bases and J dropped 7 bases, with 26 bases sitting between them.

This clone is large. CDR3 amino acids: CASSLRRGQMNTEAFF. CDR3 DNA sequence: TGTGCCAGCAGCTTGAGGAGGGGGCAAATGAACACTGAAGCTTTCTTT. The rearrangement links TRBV5-6 to TRBJ1-1; 7 bases are a match to TRBD1. The CDR3 has 16 residues. Per the germline V gene, CDR1 is SGHDT and CDR2 is YYEEEE. V was clipped by 1 base and J by 0 bases; unmatched bases: 6. Filled out from reference TRBV5-6 and TRBJ1-1, the complete variable domain reads DAGVTQSPTHLIKTRGQQVTLRCSPKSGHDTVSWYQQALGQGPQFIFQYYEEEERQRGNFPDRFSGHQFPNYSSELNVNALLLGDSALYLCASSLRRGQMNTEAFFGQGTRLTVV.

CDR3 sequence reads: CASSASGGASDTQYF. The CDR3 coding sequence is TGTGCCAGCAGCGCTAGCGGGGGGGCTTCAGATACGCAGTATTTT. The chain combines TRBV9 with TRBJ2-3; TRBD2 aligns across 12 bases. The germline V gene encodes CDR1 SGDLS and CDR2 YYNGEE. With V trimmed by 3 bases and J by 4 bases, 3 bases remained unmatched. The CDR3 has 15 residues.

The chain couples TRBV9 to TRBJ2-1, with a possible D match to TRBD2 (5 bases). Looked up from germline, CDR1 is SGDLS and CDR2 is YYNGEE. The CDR3 contains 14 residues. Deletions cut 4 bases from V and 4 bases from J, with 12 bases between. DNA of the CDR3: TGTGCCAGCAGCTCCCGTGAGGGTTACAATGAGCAGTTCTTC. Its protein is CASSSREGYNEQFF.

This chain links TRBV5-6 with TRBJ2-1; 8 bases match TRBD2. Germline values: CDR1 SGHDT, CDR2 YYEEEE. The CDR3 length is 15 residues. Trimming at V came to 3 bases and at J to 4 bases, leaving 6 bases not matched to a gene. The CDR3 bases are TGTGCCAGCAGCTCACTAGCGGCCTCTTACAATGAGCAGTTCTTC. Protein: CASSSLAASYNEQFF.

The gene calls are TRBV7-9 and TRBJ1-1, with unresolved D. The germline CDR1 and CDR2 sequences are SEHNR and FQNEAQ (reference sequence). The CDR3 runs 12 residues. Trimming left V 3 bases short and J 8 bases short, with 10 bases between. The DNA for the CDR3 is TGTGCCAGCAGCTTGGGCAGTAACGAAGCTTTCTTT. Translating gives CASSLGSNEAFF.

The chain combines TRBV4-3 with TRBJ2-7; 7 positions agree with TRBD2. The CDR3 length is 16 residues. The J segment lost 0 bases and the V segment lost 0 bases, leaving 5 bases of the junction unmatched. Germline V CDR1 and CDR2: LGHNA, YSLEER. The CDR3 DNA reads TGCGCCAGCAGCCAAGAGGCGGGAGTTAACTCCTACGAGCAGTACTTC. Residues: CASSQEAGVNSYEQYF.